This T cell receptor (beta chain) was identified in a study of regulatory T cells in long-lasting Graves disease. According to the study, TCR beta libraries were built with iRepertoire HTBI primers and CDR3-region Arm-PCR. TCRdb independently ran MiXCR on the multiplex PCR reads; one entry per CDR3 protein. The sample gives 400,000 to 450,000 distinct CDR3 sequences, about 17% of which show up once; over 8.5% is in the top ten. Germline V lookup: CDR1 SNHLY, CDR2 FYNNEI. The CDR3 totals 16 residues. V lost 6 bases and J lost 2; bases outside the gene matches: 9. Time point specified: newly diagnosed GD, antithyroid drugs for less than 3 months. The TCR library was made from RNA that had been extracted from PBMCs in TRIzol. The sample was also linked to a second study, of T cells in Graves' hyperthyroidism and ophthalmopathy.

The rearrangement joins TRBV2 to TRBJ1-2, with 10 positions matching TRBD1. The TCR originated in a woman aged 30 to 39 with Graves disease. Sequenced material: peripheral blood mononuclear cells (PBMCs), taken at new diagnosis, from a patient treated with antithyroid drugs. CDR3 nucleotide sequence: TGTGCCAGCAGGCCATCCGGGACAGGGGAGAACTATGGCTACACCTTC. This encodes CASRPSGTGENYGYTF.